The 32 T cell receptor beta chains given below trace back to one sample, sequenced in a study of T-cell memory formation after mild COVID-19 (dated by TCRdb to the early 2020s). The library came from 5' RACE. Instrument on record: Illumina NovaSeq 6000. The raw public data were reprocessed by TCRdb itself: fastp quality trimming at Q25, MiXCR clonotype calling, in-frame beta chains only. Every distinct CDR3 protein forms one entry, paired with its most common genes and DNA. The sample table shows approximately 60,000 distinct CDR3 sequences, and 9.3% are seen once. The top ten clonotypes cover about 1.1% of the sample. The specimen was PBMCs or a T cell subset sorted from them (not recorded which). These receptors originate from a man aged 18 to 35 who had mild COVID-19 (a few samples of this study predate the infection). The sample titles of this study are shuffled in the database, so cell type and time point are left out; the donor was told from shared clones.

This clonotype was picked up many times. The CDR3 DNA reads as TGCAGTGCTAGAGAAGGTCCGACCAGCTCCTACAATGAGCAGTTCTTC. Translation gives CSAREGPTSSYNEQFF. This sequence joins TRBV20-1 and TRBJ2-1; no firm D call. Per the germline V gene, CDR1 is DFQATT and CDR2 is SNEGSKA (reference sequence). The length of the CDR3 is 16 residues. V was pared by 0 bases and J by 0 bases, with 12 bases between.

V usage is TRBV12-3 or TRBV12-4 and J usage is TRBJ2-5; the D is unclear. V gave up 7 bases and J gave up 9 bases, with 12 bases separating them. The CDR3 is 11 residues long. This CDR3 is CASTLGRAQYF. CDR3 nucleotides: TGTGCCAGCACCCTAGGTCGTGCCCAGTACTTC.

CDR3 protein: CASSLLSRAGDTQYF. CDR3 nucleotides: TGTGCCAGCAGCTTGCTTAGCAGGGCAGGAGATACGCAGTATTTT. This chain links TRBV5-6 with TRBJ2-3; D may be TRBD1 (5 bases). The germline V and J ends were trimmed by 1 base and 5 bases, with 14 bases remaining between them. Germline CDR1 and CDR2: SGHDT and YYEEEE. The CDR3 is 15 amino acids.

This clonotype was recorded a few times. This chain uses TRBV7-2 with TRBJ1-2; D is unclear. The length of the CDR3 is 12 residues. The V end was cut by 5 bases, the J end by 4 bases, with 8 bases between. Looked up from germline, CDR1 is SGHTA and CDR2 is FQGNSA. The CDR3 coding sequence is TGTGCCAGCAGCCCCCGCATCTATGGCTACACCTTC. This gives the protein CASSPRIYGYTF.

At least ten counts were recorded for this clonotype. This sequence joins TRBV7-7 and TRBJ2-5, with D perhaps given as TRBD1 or TRBD2 (5 bases each). From germline, CDR1 is SSHAT and CDR2 FNYEAQ (reference sequence). The V and J ends lost 1 base and 1 base respectively, with 13 bases between them. The CDR3 spans 16 residues. The CDR3 sequence is CASSLGGAPLQETQYF. The CDR3 DNA reads TGTGCCAGCAGCTTAGGAGGGGCCCCTCTCCAAGAGACCCAGTACTTC.

This clonotype was seen only a few times. The genes are TRBV7-9 and TRBJ1-1, with 7 bases lining up with TRBD1. CDR1 and CDR2 from the germline V gene are SEHNR and FQNEAQ (reference sequence). The junction had 3 bases not matched to a gene; V was cut back by 1 base and J by 1 base. The CDR3 is 15 amino acids. The CDR3 is CASSLEGARNTEAFF. CDR3 nucleotides: TGTGCCAGCAGCTTAGAGGGGGCGAGGAACACTGAAGCTTTCTTT.

The CDR3 region has the DNA TGTGCCAGCAGCTTAGACGGCTACACTGAAGCTTTCTTT. This sequence encodes CASSLDGYTEAFF. J is TRBJ1-1 and V is TRBV11-2; no definite D call. The CDR3 contains 13 residues. The V end was cut by 0 bases, the J end by 3 bases, with 5 bases between. The germline CDR1 and CDR2 sequences are SGHAT and FQNNGV.

This chain joins TRBV11-2 and TRBJ2-5; 13 bases match TRBD2. Trimming removed 5 bases from V and 4 bases from J; junction bases left unmatched: 4. The CDR3 has 15 residues. Per germline, CDR1 SGHAT and CDR2 FQNNGV. CDR3 amino acids: CASSPGTSGTETQYF. DNA for the CDR3: TGTGCCAGCAGCCCAGGGACTAGCGGGACAGAGACCCAGTACTTC.

This clonotype was detected a few times. The chain links TRBV20-1 to TRBJ2-5, with D perhaps assigned TRBD1 or TRBD2 (6 bases each). Germline V gene lookup returns CDR1 DFQATT and CDR2 SNEGSKA (reference sequence). CDR3 length: 14 amino acids. Trimming took off 1 base at V and 3 bases at J, with 12 bases between the two ends. CDR3 DNA: TGCAGTGCTAGAGCGGGGGCAGGGAAAGAGACCCAGTACTTC. Translation gives CSARAGAGKETQYF.

V and J are TRBV6-2 or TRBV6-3 and TRBJ2-2; D remains unclear. Trimming pared 4 bases from V and 1 base from J, leaving 4 bases between. From germline, CDR1 is MNHEY and CDR2 SVGEGT. This CDR3 has 13 residues. CDR3 bases: TGTGCCAGCAGTTCGGGGAACACCGGGGAGCTGTTTTTT. Protein product: CASSSGNTGELFF.

There are a few counts of this clonotype. The junction shows a germline mismatch at one end, possibly a read error. This chain joins TRBV7-7 and TRBJ2-1; 11 positions agree with TRBD2. The CDR3 runs 15 residues. CDR1 and CDR2 (germline): SSHAT, FNYEAQ (reference sequence). The CDR3 bases are TGTGCTAGCAGCTTAGAGGCTAGCGGGGGGAGTGAGCAGTTCTTC. Encoded protein: CASSLEASGGSEQFF.

The table lists this clonotype with many counts. V is TRBV29-1 and J is TRBJ2-2; possible D gene TRBD1, 5 bases. Trimming shortened V by 4 bases and J by 4 bases, and 13 bases separated the two germline ends. The CDR3 is made up of 14 amino acids. The germline V gene encodes CDR1 SQVTM and CDR2 ANQGSEA. The CDR3 loop reads CSVVSGSSTGELFF. DNA for the CDR3: TGCAGCGTTGTTTCAGGGTCCAGCACCGGGGAGCTGTTTTTT.

The table lists this clonotype with a few counts. The chain links TRBV5-4 to TRBJ2-5; 10 bases map to TRBD2. Per the germline V gene, CDR1 is SGHNT and CDR2 is YYREEE (reference sequence). The ends lost 8 bases at V and 1 base at J; junction bases unmatched: 2. The CDR3 length is 13 residues. The CDR3 DNA reads TGTGCCAGTCAGCGGGGGGGCCAAGAGACCCAGTACTTC. The encoded protein is CASQRGGQETQYF.

This clonotype has at least ten counts. The chain recombines TRBV5-4 with TRBJ2-2; 9 nucleotides agree with TRBD1. Trimming took 4 bases from V and 6 from J; bases not matched to a gene: 7. Germline CDR1 SGHNT, CDR2 YYREEE (reference sequence). This CDR3 is 15 amino acids long. The CDR3 is CASSIPGQGSGELFF. CDR3 coding DNA: TGTGCCAGCAGCATACCGGGACAGGGATCCGGGGAGCTGTTTTTT.

This chain connects TRBV7-9 to TRBJ1-3; no definite D call. The V end was cut by 6 bases, the J end by 5 bases, with 20 bases between. This CDR3 comprises 16 residues. Germline loops: CDR1 SEHNR, CDR2 FQNEAQ (reference sequence). CDR3 sequence reads: CASRPKFRVGRNTIYF. Here the CDR3 DNA reads TGTGCCAGCAGACCTAAGTTTCGGGTAGGACGAAACACCATATATTTT.

This clonotype was found many times. The chain joins TRBV24-1 to TRBJ2-7; no definite D call. V was trimmed by 10 bases and J by 2 bases, leaving 17 bases between them. CDR1 and CDR2 from the germline V gene are KGHDR and SFDVKD. The CDR3 consists of 14 residues. The CDR3 DNA is TGTGCCACGAACCCGGCAGAAAGGGCCTACGAGCAGTACTTC. Protein sequence: CATNPAERAYEQYF.

This clonotype has only one observation. This chain joins TRBV20-1 and TRBJ2-5, with TRBD2 identical over 9 bases. This CDR3 has 15 residues. CDR1 is DFQATT and CDR2 is SNEGSKA in the germline V gene (reference sequence). V lost 8 bases and J lost 4; bases outside the gene matches: 14. CDR3 coding DNA: TGCAGTTTGGTTACGGCGGGGGGGGCCACAGAGACCCAGTACTTC. Protein sequence: CSLVTAGGATETQYF.

This clonotype was observed a few times. The gene calls are TRBV27 and TRBJ2-2, with TRBD1 matching over 10 bases. This CDR3 region has 16 residues. J lost 5 bases, V lost 5 bases, and 8 bases had no gene match. CDR1 and CDR2 (germline): MNHEY, SMNVEV (reference sequence). The CDR3 loop reads CASSPRQGARTGELFF. The CDR3, as DNA: TGTGCCAGCAGTCCGAGACAGGGGGCGAGAACCGGGGAGCTGTTTTTT.

The genes are TRBV5-4 and TRBJ2-1, with no clear D. V was pared by 2 bases and J by 7 bases, with 10 bases between. Per the germline V gene, CDR1 is SGHNT and CDR2 is YYREEE (reference sequence). The CDR3 is 13 amino acids. This CDR3 is CASSFSLGNEQFF. DNA of the CDR3: TGTGCCAGCAGCTTCTCCCTTGGTAATGAGCAGTTCTTC.

J is TRBJ1-2 and V is TRBV19; D is uncertain. The CDR3 extends over 12 amino acids. Germline V gene lookup returns CDR1 LNHDA and CDR2 SQIVND (reference sequence). The V end lost 5 bases, the J end lost 4 bases, and 8 bases lay between the germline ends. The CDR3 DNA sequence: TGTGCCAGTAGTCAAGAAGCCTATGGCTACACCTTC. Its protein is CASSQEAYGYTF.

The genes are TRBV7-2 and TRBJ2-7; no definite D call. Per germline, CDR1 SGHTA and CDR2 FQGNSA. The CDR3 extends over 14 amino acids. V lost 1 base to trimming and J lost 0 bases, with 7 bases between them. In DNA form, the CDR3 reads TGTGCCAGCAGCTTAGAGAGGAGCTCCTACGAGCAGTACTTC. Protein product: CASSLERSSYEQYF.

For this clonotype: This could be a read error, since a much larger clone is one nucleotide away. J is TRBJ2-5 and V is TRBV10-3; 8 bases are a match to TRBD2. J lost 0 bases, V lost 6 bases, and 12 bases had no gene match. Germline CDR1 is ENHRY and CDR2 is SYGVKD. The CDR3 runs to 17 residues. CDR3 sequence (DNA): TGTGCCATCAGCTTTGGGGGGAGTAGCGGGGACCAAGAGACCCAGTACTTC. This sequence encodes CAISFGGSSGDQETQYF.

The CDR3 sequence: CASSESLGALFF. CDR3 bases: TGCGCCAGCAGTGAGTCGCTGGGAGCCCTGTTCTTC. The rearrangement links TRBV10-2 to TRBJ2-1, with D tentatively TRBD2 (5 bases). V gave up 0 bases and J gave up 15 bases, with 12 bases separating them. The CDR3 runs to 12 residues. Germline CDR1 and CDR2: WSHSY and SAAADI.

Only a few counts were recorded for this clonotype. The chain combines TRBV5-1 with TRBJ2-5; 12 positions match TRBD1. The CDR3 length is 15 residues. Per the germline V gene, CDR1 is SGHRS and CDR2 is YFSETQ. Losses at the gene ends were 3 bases for V and 6 bases for J; bases not matched to a gene: 6. The CDR3 nucleotides read TGCGCCAGCAGCTCCGAGGGACAGGGGGCTCAGACCCAGTACTTC. Protein: CASSSEGQGAQTQYF. Full variable domain (missing parts from reference TRBV5-1 and TRBJ2-5): KAGVTQTPRYLIKTRGQQVTLSCSPISGHRSVSWYQQTPGQGLQFLFEYFSETQRNKGNFPGRFSGRQFSNSRSEMNVSTLELGDSALYLCASSSEGQGAQTQYFGPGTRLLVL.

The chain has TRBV2 and TRBJ1-5; no firm D call. Germline CDR1 and CDR2: SNHLY and FYNNEI. This CDR3 region has 13 residues. V lost 2 bases, J lost 7 bases, and 9 bases lay in between. The CDR3 protein is CASSESTVQPQHF. The CDR3 nucleotides are TGTGCCAGCAGTGAATCTACGGTGCAGCCCCAGCATTTT.

This clonotype occurred many times. The DNA for the CDR3 is TGCGCCAGCAGCTTGGCAGGGGTAGCGGGGTCTCCAGATACGCAGTATTTT. The encoded protein is CASSLAGVAGSPDTQYF. The gene calls are TRBV5-1 and TRBJ2-3; 8 bases are shared with TRBD2. CDR1 and CDR2 (germline): SGHRS, YFSETQ. V shed 0 bases and J 4 bases; nucleotides not matched to a gene: 10. The CDR3 has 17 residues.

This clonotype has only a few counts. The chain joins TRBV7-2 to TRBJ2-2; D uncertain. Germline CDR1 SGHTA, CDR2 FQGNSA. CDR3 length: 14 amino acids. Trimming cost V 4 bases and J 3 bases, with 9 bases left between them. In nucleotides, the CDR3 is TGTGCCAGCAGCTCCCGACTGTACACCGGGGAGCTGTTTTTT. Its protein is CASSSRLYTGELFF.

V and J are TRBV6-2 or TRBV6-3 and TRBJ1-5, with 10 bases aligning to TRBD1. This CDR3 has 14 amino acids. The V and J ends lost 6 bases and 5 bases, in that order; junction bases with no gene match: 4. Germline assignment: CDR1 MNHEY and CDR2 SVGEGT. For the CDR3, the DNA is TGTGCCAGCAGCTGGGACAGGGGCCATCAGCCCCAGCATTTT. It is translated as CASSWDRGHQPQHF.

The gene calls are TRBV29-1 and TRBJ2-1; D is tentatively TRBD1 or TRBD2 (5 bases each). The length of the CDR3 is 12 residues. Germline V gives CDR1 SQVTM, CDR2 ANQGSEA. V was trimmed by 7 bases and J by 8 bases, leaving 15 bases between them. The CDR3: CSATDFRDEQFF. The CDR3 coding sequence is TGCAGCGCCACGGACTTCAGGGATGAGCAGTTCTTC.

The chain joins TRBV18 to TRBJ1-6; D call uncertain. The V gene's germline CDR1 is KGHSH and CDR2 LQKENI. Trimming left V 0 bases short and J 7 bases short, with 1 base between. There are 12 residues in the CDR3. CDR3 protein: CASSPPNSPLHF. DNA for the CDR3: TGTGCCAGCTCACCACCCAATTCACCCCTCCACTTT.

The chain carries TRBV10-3 and TRBJ2-1; 9 bases agree with TRBD2. CDR3 length: 17 amino acids. Per germline, CDR1 ENHRY and CDR2 SYGVKD. The trim removed 8 bases at V and 6 bases at J, leaving 17 bases unmatched. In DNA, the CDR3 is TGTGCCATCTCCCCCCAGGGGCGGGGGGGCCCGAGCAATGAGCAGTTCTTC. Encoded protein: CAISPQGRGGPSNEQFF.

This clonotype has just a few counts. The chain uses TRBV7-3 and TRBJ2-7, with TRBD2 matching 9 bases. Germline V lookup: CDR1 SGHTA, CDR2 FQGTGA. The CDR3 totals 15 residues. J lost 4 bases, V lost 5 bases, and 9 bases had no gene match. CDR3 DNA sequence: TGTGCCAGCAGCCCCTCCCGGACTAGCGTATACGAGCAGTACTTC. As protein: CASSPSRTSVYEQYF. Supplemented by reference TRBV7-3 and TRBJ2-7, the full variable domain reads GAGVSQTPSNKVTEKGKYVELRCDPISGHTALYWYRQSLGQGPEFLIYFQGTGAADDSGLPNDRFFAVRPEGSVSTLKIQRTERGDSAVYLCASSPSRTSVYEQYFGPGTRLTVT.